This T cell receptor beta chain came from a study of cytomegalovirus exposure and HLA in healthy donors. The germline gives CDR1 MGHRA, CDR2 YSYEKL. The CDR3 covers 15 residues. The V end lost 1 base, the J end lost 5 bases, and 14 bases lay between the germline ends. Primers for the PCR totalled 60 Vbeta and 13 Jbeta. Profiling relied on immunoSEQ multiplex PCR, and the TCRdb table lists in-frame clones only, not all of them. This sample has around 120,000 clones; 65% to 75% occur once, and the top ten carry 11%. Sequenced: PBMCs. V usage is TRBV4-1 and J usage is TRBJ2-5, with no clear D. The receptor's source is a woman in her forties or fifties in good health and CMV-seropositive. This chain's CDR3 is CASSQGEAYLETQYF. For the CDR3, the DNA is TGCGCCAGCAGCCAAGGAGAAGCCTACTTGGAGACCCAGTACTTC.